The rows below give T cell receptor beta chains drawn from one sample of a study of shared clonotypes between healthy human individuals. Some clones are missing from TCRdb's copy, which holds only in-frame ones; the method was immunoSEQ multiplex PCR. The sample shows millions of clones, approximately 94% of them seen only once. The sequenced material came from naive CD4+ T cells sorted from blood. The receptors here all came from a man between 18 and 35 years old in good health. The CDR3 runs from the conserved cysteine through the conserved F or W. Fields, in order: D gene, clone size, V gene, J gene, CDR3 protein, CDR3 DNA. The D gene is left open where the match is weak. Size is omitted from some rows. Given values are once, few, many or a class for expanded clones.

d_call: TRBD2
clone_size: NA
v_call: TRBV6-1
j_call: TRBJ2-1
cdr3_aa: CASNLNGGWDEQFF
cdr3_nt: TGTGCCAGCAACCTAAACGGGGGGTGGGATGAGCAGTTCTTC

d_call: TRBD2
clone_size: NA
v_call: TRBV11-2
j_call: TRBJ2-7
cdr3_aa: CASSTGTTPYEQYF
cdr3_nt: TGTGCCAGCAGCACCGGGACTACCCCCTACGAGCAGTACTTC

d_call: TRBD1
clone_size: NA
v_call: TRBV5-4
j_call: TRBJ2-7
cdr3_aa: CASSSPTGSNYEQYF
cdr3_nt: TGTGCCAGCAGCTCACCGACAGGGTCGAACTACGAGCAGTACTTC

d_call: NA
clone_size: NA
v_call: TRBV2
j_call: TRBJ2-6
cdr3_aa: CASSFGFPTGGANVLTF
cdr3_nt: TGTGCCAGCAGTTTCGGCTTCCCCACTGGGGGGGCCAACGTCCTGACTTTC

d_call: TRBD2
clone_size: NA
v_call: TRBV5-4
j_call: TRBJ2-1
cdr3_aa: CASSREGLADNEQFF
cdr3_nt: TGTGCCAGCAGCCGGGAGGGACTAGCGGACAATGAGCAGTTCTTC

d_call: NA
clone_size: few
v_call: TRBV18
j_call: TRBJ2-3
cdr3_aa: CASTYAIGGRADTQYF
cdr3_nt: TGTGCCAGCACATACGCCATTGGAGGGCGCGCGGATACGCAGTATTTT

d_call: TRBD2
clone_size: NA
v_call: TRBV13
j_call: TRBJ2-7
cdr3_aa: CASSLWSSGSCSF
cdr3_nt: TGTGCCAGCAGCTTATGGAGTAGCGGGAGCTGTAGCTTC

d_call: TRBD2
clone_size: NA
v_call: TRBV6-1
j_call: TRBJ2-3
cdr3_aa: CASTGLAGSTDTQYF
cdr3_nt: TGTGCCAGCACGGGACTAGCGGGCAGCACAGATACGCAGTATTTT

d_call: TRBD2
clone_size: NA
v_call: TRBV5-1
j_call: TRBJ2-5
cdr3_aa: CASSSGLAVGSGGQETQYF
cdr3_nt: TGCGCCAGCAGCTCGGGGCTAGCGGTTGGTAGCGGCGGCCAAGAGACCCAGTACTTC

d_call: NA
clone_size: NA
v_call: TRBV4-1
j_call: TRBJ1-5
cdr3_aa: CASSQDLVGMSSNQPQHF
cdr3_nt: TGCGCCAGCAGCCAAGATCTTGTAGGGATGAGTTCCAATCAGCCCCAGCATTTT

d_call: TRBD1
clone_size: NA
v_call: TRBV5-1
j_call: TRBJ2-7
cdr3_aa: CASSPTGGQGNEQYF
cdr3_nt: TGCGCCAGCAGCCCTACCGGCGGACAGGGGAACGAGCAGTACTTC

d_call: TRBD2
clone_size: NA
v_call: TRBV4-1
j_call: TRBJ2-1
cdr3_aa: CASSQEPQLAVPYNEQFF
cdr3_nt: TGCGCCAGCAGCCAAGAACCCCAACTAGCGGTTCCCTACAATGAGCAGTTCTTC

d_call: NA
clone_size: NA
v_call: TRBV6-1
j_call: TRBJ2-3
cdr3_aa: CASPRMSGSTDTQYF
cdr3_nt: TGTGCCAGCCCCAGAATGAGCGGGAGCACAGATACGCAGTATTTT

d_call: NA
clone_size: NA
v_call: TRBV28
j_call: TRBJ2-1
cdr3_aa: CASRNLPYRTGNAYNEQFF
cdr3_nt: TGTGCCAGCAGAAACCTCCCATATCGGACGGGCAATGCCTACAATGAGCAGTTCTTC

d_call: TRBD2
clone_size: NA
v_call: TRBV9
j_call: TRBJ2-1
cdr3_aa: CASSFLAGGPYEQFF
cdr3_nt: TGTGCCAGCAGCTTTCTAGCGGGAGGGCCCTATGAGCAGTTCTTC

d_call: TRBD1
clone_size: NA
v_call: TRBV5-1
j_call: TRBJ2-3
cdr3_aa: CASSLPRGRDTQYF
cdr3_nt: TGCGCCAGCAGCTTACCCAGGGGGCGGGATACGCAGTATTTT

d_call: TRBD2
clone_size: NA
v_call: TRBV11-3
j_call: TRBJ2-3
cdr3_aa: CASSTQGLAGLDTQYF
cdr3_nt: TGTGCCAGCAGCACCCAGGGACTAGCGGGTTTAGATACGCAGTATTTT

d_call: NA
clone_size: NA
v_call: TRBV30
j_call: TRBJ2-5
cdr3_aa: CAWSGGRGETQYF
cdr3_nt: TGTGCCTGGAGTGGGGGCAGGGGAGAGACCCAGTACTTC

d_call: NA
clone_size: NA
v_call: TRBV2
j_call: TRBJ1-5
cdr3_aa: CASRSGRQVGNQPQHF
cdr3_nt: TGTGCCAGCAGGAGTGGGCGACAGGTCGGCAATCAGCCCCAGCATTTT

d_call: NA
clone_size: NA
v_call: TRBV2
j_call: TRBJ1-5
cdr3_aa: CASSEGQRSNQPQHF
cdr3_nt: TGTGCCAGCAGTGAAGGGCAGCGTAGCAATCAGCCCCAGCATTTT

d_call: NA
clone_size: NA
v_call: TRBV9
j_call: TRBJ2-7
cdr3_aa: CASSVSPGGAYEQYF
cdr3_nt: TGTGCCAGCAGCGTGTCGCCCGGAGGGGCCTACGAGCAGTACTTC

d_call: TRBD1
clone_size: NA
v_call: TRBV2
j_call: TRBJ2-7
cdr3_aa: CASSEGTGSYEQYF
cdr3_nt: TGTGCCAGCAGTGAAGGGACAGGCTCCTACGAGCAGTACTTC

d_call: NA
clone_size: NA
v_call: TRBV21-1
j_call: TRBJ2-7
cdr3_aa: CASSKGQGYSSYEQYF
cdr3_nt: TGTGCCAGCAGCAAAGGGCAGGGTTATAGCTCCTACGAGCAGTACTTC

d_call: TRBD1
clone_size: NA
v_call: TRBV6-5
j_call: TRBJ1-1
cdr3_aa: CASSYRGTGVNTEAFF
cdr3_nt: TGTGCCAGCAGTTACCGGGGGACAGGGGTGAACACTGAAGCTTTCTTT

d_call: NA
clone_size: NA
v_call: TRBV5-4
j_call: TRBJ2-1
cdr3_aa: CASSDVGPNEQFF
cdr3_nt: TGTGCCAGCAGCGACGTTGGACCAAATGAGCAGTTCTTC

d_call: NA
clone_size: once
v_call: TRBV27
j_call: TRBJ2-2
cdr3_aa: CAGGRNTGELFF
cdr3_nt: TGTGCCGGGGGTAGAAACACCGGGGAGCTGTTTTTT

d_call: TRBD1
clone_size: NA
v_call: TRBV18
j_call: TRBJ2-1
cdr3_aa: CASSPPGGATYNEQFF
cdr3_nt: TGTGCCAGCTCACCCCCAGGGGGCGCGACTTACAATGAGCAGTTCTTC

d_call: TRBD2
clone_size: NA
v_call: TRBV5-1
j_call: TRBJ2-1
cdr3_aa: CASRDGTSGSVGEQFF
cdr3_nt: TGCGCCAGCAGAGATGGGACTAGCGGGAGTGTGGGTGAGCAGTTCTTC

d_call: TRBD1
clone_size: NA
v_call: TRBV9
j_call: TRBJ1-4
cdr3_aa: CASSRHGGHPQGEKLFF
cdr3_nt: TGTGCCAGCAGCCGCCATGGGGGACACCCACAGGGGGAAAAACTGTTTTTT